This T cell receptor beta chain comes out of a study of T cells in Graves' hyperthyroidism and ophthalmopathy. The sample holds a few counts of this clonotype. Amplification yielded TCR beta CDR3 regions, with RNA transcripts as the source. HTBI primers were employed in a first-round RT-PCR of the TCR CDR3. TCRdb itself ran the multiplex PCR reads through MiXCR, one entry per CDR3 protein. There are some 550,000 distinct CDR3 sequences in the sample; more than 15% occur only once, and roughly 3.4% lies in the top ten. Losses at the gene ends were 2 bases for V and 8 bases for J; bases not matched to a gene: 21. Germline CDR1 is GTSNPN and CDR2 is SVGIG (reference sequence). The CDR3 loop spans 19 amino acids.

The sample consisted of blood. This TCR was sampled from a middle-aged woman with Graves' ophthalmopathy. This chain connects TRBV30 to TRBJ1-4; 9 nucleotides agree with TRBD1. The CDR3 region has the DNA TGTGCCTGGAGTTATCGCCCCGGGGTGACCGGGACAGGGAGGGAAAAACTGTTTTTT. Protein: CAWSYRPGVTGTGREKLFF.